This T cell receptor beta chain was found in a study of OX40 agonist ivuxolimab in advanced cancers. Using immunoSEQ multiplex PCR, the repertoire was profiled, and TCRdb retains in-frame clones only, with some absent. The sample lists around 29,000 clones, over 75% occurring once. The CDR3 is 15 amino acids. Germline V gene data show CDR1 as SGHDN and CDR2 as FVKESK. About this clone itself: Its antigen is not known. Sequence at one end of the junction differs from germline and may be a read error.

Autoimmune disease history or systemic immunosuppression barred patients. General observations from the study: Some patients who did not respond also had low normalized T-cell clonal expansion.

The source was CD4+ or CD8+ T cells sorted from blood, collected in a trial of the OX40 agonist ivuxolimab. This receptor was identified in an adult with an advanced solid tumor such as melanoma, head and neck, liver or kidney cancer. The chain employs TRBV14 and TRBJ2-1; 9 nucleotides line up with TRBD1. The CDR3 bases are TGTACCAGCAGCCATTGGGACAGGGCGTACAATGAGCAGTTCTTC. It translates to CTSSHWDRAYNEQFF.